This T cell receptor beta chain is from a study of glioma-infiltrating T cells after dendritic cell vaccination. Germline trimming cut 7 bases from V and 7 bases from J; bases unmatched to any gene: 8. The CDR3 contains 12 residues. CDR1 and CDR2 (germline): SQVTM, ANQGSEA. Time point: after dendritic cell vaccination, including at tumor progression/relapse. Selection required adequate fresh-frozen tumor tissue plus more than two years' survival data. Input was around 2 ug genomic DNA, or all available if less. Only in-frame clones appear in the TCRdb table, and some are missing; sequencing was by immunoSEQ multiplex PCR. The table includes about 65,000 clones, roughly nine tenths detected once. This clone was counted a single time.

The TCR originated in a human donor with glioblastoma. This specimen consisted of blood, obtained after dendritic cell vaccination. This rearrangement joins TRBV29-1 to TRBJ2-7, with 9 nucleotides matching TRBD1. CDR3: CSAETGGGEQYF. CDR3 DNA: TGCAGCGCGGAGACAGGGGGGGGAGAGCAGTACTTC.